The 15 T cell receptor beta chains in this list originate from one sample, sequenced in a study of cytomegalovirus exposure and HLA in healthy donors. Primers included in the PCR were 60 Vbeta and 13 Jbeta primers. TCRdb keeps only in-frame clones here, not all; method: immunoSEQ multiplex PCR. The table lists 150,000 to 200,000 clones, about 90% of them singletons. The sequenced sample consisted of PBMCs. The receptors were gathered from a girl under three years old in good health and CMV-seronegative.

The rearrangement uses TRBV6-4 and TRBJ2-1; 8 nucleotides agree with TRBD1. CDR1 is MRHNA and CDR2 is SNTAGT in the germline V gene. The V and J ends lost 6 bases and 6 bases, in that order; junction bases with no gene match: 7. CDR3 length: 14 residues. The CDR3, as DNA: TGTGCCAGCAGGGAGGACAGGGTGAGCAATGAGCAGTTCTTC. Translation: CASREDRVSNEQFF.

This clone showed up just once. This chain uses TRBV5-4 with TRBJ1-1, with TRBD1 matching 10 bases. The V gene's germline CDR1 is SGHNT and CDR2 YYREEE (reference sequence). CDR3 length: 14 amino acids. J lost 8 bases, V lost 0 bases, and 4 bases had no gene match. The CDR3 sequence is CASSLGQGAFEAFF. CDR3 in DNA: TGTGCCAGCAGCTTGGGACAGGGGGCCTTCGAAGCTTTCTTT.

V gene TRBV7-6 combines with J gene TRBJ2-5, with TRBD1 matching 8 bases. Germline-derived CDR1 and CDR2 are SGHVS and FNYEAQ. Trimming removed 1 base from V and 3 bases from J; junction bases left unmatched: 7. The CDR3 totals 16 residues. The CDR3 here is CASSLGAGGRKETQYF. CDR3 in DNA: TGTGCCAGCAGCTTAGGTGCAGGGGGCAGAAAAGAGACCCAGTACTTC.

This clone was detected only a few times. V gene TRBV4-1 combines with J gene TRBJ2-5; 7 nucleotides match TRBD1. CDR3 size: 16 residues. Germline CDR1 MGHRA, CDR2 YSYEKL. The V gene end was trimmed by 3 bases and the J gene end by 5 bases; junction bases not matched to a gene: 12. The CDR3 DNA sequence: TGCGCCAGCAGCCAGATAATAGAGGGGGCACGGGAGACCCAGTACTTC. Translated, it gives CASSQIIEGARETQYF.

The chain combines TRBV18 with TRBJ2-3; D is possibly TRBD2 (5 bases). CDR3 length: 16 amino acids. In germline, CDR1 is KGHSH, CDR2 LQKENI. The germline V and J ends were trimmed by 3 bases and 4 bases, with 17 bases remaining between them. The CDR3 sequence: CASSPLTTLNSDTQYF. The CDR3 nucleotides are TGTGCCAGCTCACCCCTGACTACCCTAAACTCAGATACGCAGTATTTT.

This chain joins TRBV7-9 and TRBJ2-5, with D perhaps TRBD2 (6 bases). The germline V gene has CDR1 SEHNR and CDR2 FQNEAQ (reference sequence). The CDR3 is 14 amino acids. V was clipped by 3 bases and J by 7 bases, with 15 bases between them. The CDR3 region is CASSFLGPAGTQYF. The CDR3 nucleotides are TGTGCCAGCAGCTTTCTGGGCCCAGCGGGGACCCAGTACTTC.

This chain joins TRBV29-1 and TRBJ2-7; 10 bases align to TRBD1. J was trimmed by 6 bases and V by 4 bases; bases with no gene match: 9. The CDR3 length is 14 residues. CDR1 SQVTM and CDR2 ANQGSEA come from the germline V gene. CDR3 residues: CSVVIWDRGSEQYF. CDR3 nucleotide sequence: TGCAGCGTTGTAATCTGGGACAGGGGTAGCGAGCAGTACTTC.

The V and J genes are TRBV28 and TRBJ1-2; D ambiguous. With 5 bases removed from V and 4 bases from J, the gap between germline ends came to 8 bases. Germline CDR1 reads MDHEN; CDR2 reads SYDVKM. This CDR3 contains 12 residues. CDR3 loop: CASSPTGYGYTF. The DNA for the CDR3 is TGTGCCAGCAGTCCGACGGGCTATGGCTACACCTTC.

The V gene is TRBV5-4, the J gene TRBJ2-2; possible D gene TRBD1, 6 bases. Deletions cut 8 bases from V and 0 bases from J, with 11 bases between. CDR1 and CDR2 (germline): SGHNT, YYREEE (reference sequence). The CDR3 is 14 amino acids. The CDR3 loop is CASQGFANTGELFF. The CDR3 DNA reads TGTGCCAGTCAGGGGTTCGCGAACACCGGGGAGCTGTTTTTT. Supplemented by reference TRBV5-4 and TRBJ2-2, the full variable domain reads ETGVTQSPTHLIKTRGQQVTLRCSSQSGHNTVSWYQQALGQGPQFIFQYYREEENGRGNFPPRFSGLQFPNYSSELNVNALELDDSALYLCASQGFANTGELFFGEGSRLTVL.

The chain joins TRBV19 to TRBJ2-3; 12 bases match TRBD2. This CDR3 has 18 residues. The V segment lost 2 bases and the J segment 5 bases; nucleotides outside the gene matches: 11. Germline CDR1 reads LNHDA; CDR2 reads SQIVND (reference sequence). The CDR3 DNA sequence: TGTGCCAGTAGTATATCTTGGCTAGCGGGAGGGCCTAGAGATACGCAGTATTTT. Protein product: CASSISWLAGGPRDTQYF.

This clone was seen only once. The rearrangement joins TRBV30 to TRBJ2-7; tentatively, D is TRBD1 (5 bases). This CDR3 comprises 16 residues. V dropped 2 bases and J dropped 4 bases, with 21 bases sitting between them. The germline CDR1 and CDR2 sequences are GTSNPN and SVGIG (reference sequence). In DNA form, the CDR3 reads TGTGCCTGGAGTAGAATGGAGTGGGAAAAGGGGTACGAGCAGTACTTC. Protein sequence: CAWSRMEWEKGYEQYF. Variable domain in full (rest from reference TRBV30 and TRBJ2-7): SQTIHQWPATLVQPVGSPLSLECTVEGTSNPNLYWYRQAAGRGLQLLFYSVGIGQISSEVPQNLSASRPQDRQFILSSKKLLLSDSGFYLCAWSRMEWEKGYEQYFGPGTRLTVT.

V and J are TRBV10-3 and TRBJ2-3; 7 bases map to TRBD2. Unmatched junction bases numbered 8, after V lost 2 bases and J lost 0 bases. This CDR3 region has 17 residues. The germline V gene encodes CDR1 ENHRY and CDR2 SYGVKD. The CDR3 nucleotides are TGTGCCATCAGTGAGCCAGGGAGGGGTGGTAGCACAGATACGCAGTATTTT. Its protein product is CAISEPGRGGSTDTQYF.

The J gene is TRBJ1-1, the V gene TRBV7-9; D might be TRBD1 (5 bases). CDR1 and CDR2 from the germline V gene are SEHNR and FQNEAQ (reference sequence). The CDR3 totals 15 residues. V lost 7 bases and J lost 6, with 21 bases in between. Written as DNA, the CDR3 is TGTGCCAGCACCAACACGGACACCCTTAATGCTGAAGCTTTCTTT. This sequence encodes CASTNTDTLNAEAFF.

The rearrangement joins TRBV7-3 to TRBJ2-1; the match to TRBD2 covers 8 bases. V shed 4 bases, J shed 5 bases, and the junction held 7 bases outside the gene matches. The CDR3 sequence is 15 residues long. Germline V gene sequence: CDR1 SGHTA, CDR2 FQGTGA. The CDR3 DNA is TGTGCCAGCAGCTACCTAGCGGGTACCGACAATGAGCAGTTCTTC. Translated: CASSYLAGTDNEQFF.

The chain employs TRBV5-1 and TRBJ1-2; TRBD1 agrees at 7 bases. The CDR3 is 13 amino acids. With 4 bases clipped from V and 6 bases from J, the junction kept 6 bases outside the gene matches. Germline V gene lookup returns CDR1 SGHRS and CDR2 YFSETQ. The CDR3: CASSVDRVHGYTF. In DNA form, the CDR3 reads TGCGCCAGCAGCGTAGACAGGGTCCATGGCTACACCTTC.